These 8 T cell receptor beta chains were sequenced from one sample in a study of beta chain features in type 1 diabetes listed by TCRdb under 2018. Library preparation employed the immunoSEQ multiplex PCR assay. The High Capacity cDNA Reverse Transcription Kit was used to reverse transcribe all of the isolated RNA, meaning that expressed TCRB transcripts were what got sequenced. Drawn from immuneACCESS, this table holds only the in-frame rearrangements with V and J called that TCRdb kept. Clones are partly lost; checked studies trace under half to an unresolved V gene and leave the rest unexplained. The sample records some 900,000 clones, roughly 15% of which are singletons. The ten largest clones represent about 0.02% of the sample. Sequenced input: naive CD4+ T cells from blood. In light of the paper, this sample's cell subset or site label describes: true naive CD4+ T cells. The receptors were sampled from a woman under 30 in good health.

The chain links TRBV7-9 to TRBJ2-1; a possible D gene is TRBD2 (5 bases). Germline assignment: CDR1 SEHNR and CDR2 FQNEAQ (reference sequence). The CDR3 is 15 residues long. The ends were cut back, 5 bases at V and 4 bases at J, with 15 bases in the middle. CDR3 nucleotides: TGTGCCAGCAGCCGCTCAGCGGCCTCTTACAATGAGCAGTTCTTC. Its translation is CASSRSAASYNEQFF.

This clone was observed a few times. The chain links TRBV6-5 to TRBJ2-1, with D hard to call. CDR3 length equals 15 residues. The V end was cut by 2 bases, the J end by 5 bases, with 13 bases between. Germline V lookup: CDR1 MNHEY, CDR2 SVGAGI. CDR3 DNA sequence: TGTGCCAGCAGTTACAGGACCCCTCAGAACAATGAGCAGTTCTTC. Protein product: CASSYRTPQNNEQFF.

This clone was seen only a few times. The chain employs TRBV2 and TRBJ1-3; 9 bases match TRBD1. CDR3 length equals 17 residues. With V trimmed by 3 bases and J by 0 bases, 6 bases remained unmatched. The germline gives CDR1 SNHLY, CDR2 FYNNEI. The CDR3 loop is CASSDWDRVSSGNTIYF. CDR3 sequence (DNA): TGTGCCAGCAGTGATTGGGACAGGGTGAGCTCTGGAAACACCATATATTTT.

The rearrangement links TRBV7-3 to TRBJ2-1; the D gene is possibly TRBD1 (5 bases). This CDR3 region has 16 residues. Trimming stripped 5 bases from V and 0 bases from J, with 14 bases between. The germline CDR1 and CDR2 sequences are SGHTA and FQGTGA. The CDR3 region is CASSRSPGISYNEQFF. DNA of the CDR3: TGTGCCAGCAGCCGAAGCCCAGGGATCTCCTACAATGAGCAGTTCTTC.

The chain links TRBV4-3 to TRBJ2-1, with D perhaps being TRBD1 or TRBD2 (5 bases each). The germline V gene encodes CDR1 LGHNA and CDR2 YSLEER. The CDR3 length is 15 residues. The V end lost 5 bases, the J end lost 2 bases, and 13 bases lay between the germline ends. The CDR3 is CASSTGTRAYNEQFF. DNA of the CDR3: TGCGCCAGCAGCACCGGGACCCGAGCCTACAATGAGCAGTTCTTC.

The chain joins TRBV15 to TRBJ2-3; D could derive from TRBD1 or TRBD2 (5 bases each). CDR1 is LNHNV, CDR2 YYDKDF, per germline (reference sequence). V shed 3 bases and J shed 1 base, with 14 bases lying between them. This CDR3 contains 16 residues. CDR3 DNA sequence: TGTGCCACCAGCAGCCACCTACTAGGGGGCACAGATACGCAGTATTTT. Its protein is CATSSHLLGGTDTQYF.

The chain links TRBV7-2 to TRBJ2-3; TRBD2 aligns across 8 bases. The J segment lost 2 bases and the V segment lost 2 bases, leaving 15 bases of the junction unmatched. CDR3 length: 19 residues. CDR1 is SGHTA, CDR2 FQGNSA, per germline. CDR3 nucleotide sequence: TGTGCCAGCAGCTTACAACCCGGACTAGCCCCAGGAGTCACAGATACGCAGTATTTT. Translated, it gives CASSLQPGLAPGVTDTQYF.

This clone was seen a handful of times. The chain couples TRBV27 to TRBJ2-1; D is perhaps TRBD1 or TRBD2 (5 bases each). The V and J ends lost 7 bases and 4 bases respectively, with 17 bases between them. There are 15 residues in the CDR3. Germline V CDR1 and CDR2: MNHEY, SMNVEV (reference sequence). The CDR3 coding sequence is TGTGCCAGCAACAGAGGGGCCTCCCGGTACAATGAGCAGTTCTTC. The encoded protein is CASNRGASRYNEQFF.